This TCR beta chain was recorded in a study of cytomegalovirus exposure and HLA in healthy donors. CDR3 size: 16 residues. Trimming left V 5 bases short and J 4 bases short, with 21 bases between. Per the germline V gene, CDR1 is GTSNPN and CDR2 is SVGIG (reference sequence). The PCR had 60 Vbeta and 13 Jbeta primers. Repertoires were generated with immunoSEQ multiplex PCR, while TCRdb's copy carries only in-frame clones and drops some. The repertoire holds about 140,000 clones, 85% to 90% seen once, with about 5% in the top ten. The sequence was collected from a woman aged 30 to 39 in good health and CMV-seronegative. The J gene is TRBJ1-3, the V gene TRBV30; D unclear. Sequenced sample: PBMCs. Here the CDR3 DNA reads TGTGCCTGGGGACTTGGACGGGTTAACTACGGAAACACCATATATTTT. Its protein product is CAWGLGRVNYGNTIYF. Full variable domain (missing parts from reference TRBV30 and TRBJ1-3): SQTIHQWPATLVQPVGSPLSLECTVEGTSNPNLYWYRQAAGRGLQLLFYSVGIGQISSEVPQNLSASRPQDRQFILSSKKLLLSDSGFYLCAWGLGRVNYGNTIYFGEGSWLTVV.